This TCR beta chain was retrieved from a study of blood T cell repertoires in COVID-19. The overall study: Italy, Spain and the United States were the sources of the convalescent and acute COVID-19 samples. In each case, the material was cDNA or gDNA derived from T cells, B-cell-depleted T cells, or PBMCs.

In the source study's methods: Reference gene primer amplification gave nucleated cell count estimates. Repertoires were generated with immunoSEQ multiplex PCR, while TCRdb's copy carries only in-frame clones and drops some. V, J and clone size are taken as reported in that table, and D and trimming were inferred from the DNA itself. The top ten hold 5% to 6.5% of the sample, which has more than 250,000 clones, over 75% seen once. CDR3 length: 11 residues. V gave up 0 bases and J gave up 10 bases, with 7 bases separating them. Germline V lookup: CDR1 GTSNPN, CDR2 SVGIG (reference sequence). The sequencing input was peripheral blood. This chain connects TRBV30 to TRBJ2-1, with D unclear. The TCR comes from a man aged 50 to 60 with active or convalescent COVID-19. CDR3 amino acids: CAWSVTREQFF. The CDR3 region has the DNA TGTGCCTGGAGTGTAACCCGGGAGCAGTTCTTC.